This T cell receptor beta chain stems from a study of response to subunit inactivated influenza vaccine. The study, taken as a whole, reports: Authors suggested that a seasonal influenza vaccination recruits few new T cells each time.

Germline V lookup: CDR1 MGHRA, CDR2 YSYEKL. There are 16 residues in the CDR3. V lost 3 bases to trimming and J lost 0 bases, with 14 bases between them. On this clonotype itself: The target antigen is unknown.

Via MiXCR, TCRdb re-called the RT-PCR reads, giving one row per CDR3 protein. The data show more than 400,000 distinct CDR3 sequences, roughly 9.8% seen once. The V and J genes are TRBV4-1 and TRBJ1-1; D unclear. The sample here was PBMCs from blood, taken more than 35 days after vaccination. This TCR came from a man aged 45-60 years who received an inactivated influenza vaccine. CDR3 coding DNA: TGCGCCAGCAGCCAGGGAGTCGTGATAATGAACACTGAAGCTTTCTTT. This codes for CASSQGVVIMNTEAFF.